A single sample is the source of the 15 T cell receptor beta chains below, sequenced in a study of T cell changes during pregnancy in multiple sclerosis. The data were produced by immunoSEQ multiplex PCR, yet TCRdb's version contains in-frame clones alone and is incomplete. This sample has roughly 60,000 clones, with 90% found just once. Sequencing was performed on peripheral blood, taken in the second trimester of pregnancy. The receptors stem from a female donor in good health, enrolled as a control in a pregnancy study.

The V gene is TRBV5-1, the J gene TRBJ2-1; 9 nucleotides agree with TRBD1. V lost 4 bases, J lost 5 bases, and 7 bases stayed unmatched. Germline V CDR1 and CDR2: SGHRS, YFSETQ. The CDR3 sequence is 15 residues long. CDR3 coding DNA: TGCGCCAGCAGCGTTACAGGGGGCAGCAACAATGAGCAGTTCTTC. This codes for CASSVTGGSNNEQFF.

This clone was counted a single time. The chain joins TRBV27 to TRBJ2-7, with D possibly being TRBD1 (6 bases). Trimming left V 4 bases short and J 2 bases short, with 15 bases between. Germline values: CDR1 MNHEY, CDR2 SMNVEV (reference sequence). The CDR3 is 15 amino acids. The CDR3 region is CASSSKGDLAYEQYF. The CDR3 DNA sequence: TGTGCCAGCAGTTCAAAGGGGGACCTCGCCTACGAGCAGTACTTC.

The V call is TRBV19, the J call TRBJ2-4; 9 positions agree with TRBD1. This CDR3 comprises 17 residues. Germline V gene data show CDR1 as LNHDA and CDR2 as SQIVND (reference sequence). The V segment lost 3 bases and the J segment 2 bases; nucleotides outside the gene matches: 8. The CDR3 nucleotides read TGTGCCAGTAGTATCTCACAGGGGGCGGCGACCAAAAACATTCAGTACTTC. Its translation is CASSISQGAATKNIQYF.

The chain links TRBV29-1 to TRBJ2-2, with a possible D match to TRBD1 (5 bases). Germline lookup yields CDR1 SQVTM and CDR2 ANQGSEA. Deletions cut 4 bases from V and 6 bases from J, with 9 bases between. The CDR3 sequence is 12 residues long. The CDR3 sequence: CSVVQGSGELFF. CDR3 nucleotide sequence: TGCAGCGTTGTTCAGGGATCCGGGGAGCTGTTTTTT.

The chain is built from TRBV5-4 and TRBJ2-6, with D possibly being TRBD1 (5 bases). The germline gives CDR1 SGHNT, CDR2 YYREEE (reference sequence). Trimming pared 3 bases from V and 0 bases from J, leaving 10 bases between. The CDR3 has 16 residues. CDR3 DNA sequence: TGTGCCAGCAGCTGGACACCGCCCTCTGGGGCCAACGTCCTGACTTTC. This encodes CASSWTPPSGANVLTF.

This rearrangement joins TRBV10-1 to TRBJ2-7, with D perhaps matching TRBD1 (6 bases). Germline V gives CDR1 WNHNN, CDR2 SYGVQD (reference sequence). This CDR3 is 14 amino acids long. Trimming pared 3 bases from V and 6 bases from J, leaving 15 bases between. This chain's CDR3 is CASSEINTGSEQYF. The DNA of the CDR3 is TGCGCCAGCAGTGAAATTAATACAGGGTCCGAGCAGTACTTC.

J is TRBJ1-5 and V is TRBV28; 8 bases are shared with TRBD1. Germline CDR1 reads MDHEN; CDR2 reads SYDVKM. There are 13 residues in the CDR3. V shed 6 bases, J shed 7 bases, and the junction held 5 bases outside the gene matches. As DNA, the CDR3 is TGTGCCAGCAGGTCAGGGGGCCACCAGCCCCAGCATTTT. This codes for CASRSGGHQPQHF. The full variable domain, rest sourced from reference TRBV28 and TRBJ1-5, is DVKVTQSSRYLVKRTGEKVFLECVQDMDHENMFWYRQDPGLGLRLIYFSYDVKMKEKGDIPEGYSVSREKKERFSLILESASTNQTSMYLCASRSGGHQPQHFGDGTRLSIL.

This chain links TRBV12-5 with TRBJ2-7; D uncertain. The germline V gene encodes CDR1 LGHNT and CDR2 FRNRAP. This CDR3 is built from 15 residues. V lost 0 bases and J lost 3, with 12 bases in between. The CDR3: CASGLVLRQRYEQYF. In DNA, the CDR3 is TGTGCTAGTGGTTTGGTACTACGTCAGCGCTACGAGCAGTACTTC.

The chain links TRBV30 to TRBJ2-3, with D possibly TRBD2 on 6 matching bases. In germline, CDR1 is GTSNPN, CDR2 SVGIG (reference sequence). There are 12 residues in the CDR3. The V end lost 6 bases, the J end lost 6 bases, and 13 bases lay between the germline ends. The CDR3 reads CACKVGGDTQYF. The CDR3 coding sequence is TGTGCCTGCAAGGTTGGGGGGGATACGCAGTATTTT.

This clone has a handful of counts. This chain joins TRBV7-9 and TRBJ1-1; maybe TRBD1 (5 bases). The CDR3 contains 15 residues. V gave up 1 base and J gave up 0 bases, with 9 bases separating them. From germline, CDR1 is SEHNR and CDR2 FQNEAQ (reference sequence). The CDR3 nucleotides read TGTGCCAGCAGCTTAGTCAGGGCGTTGAACACTGAAGCTTTCTTT. Its translation is CASSLVRALNTEAFF.

The DNA for the CDR3 is TGTGCCAGCAGCTCCTTTGGGGGGGACTTCCTCTTTGAGCAGTACTTC. It translates to CASSSFGGDFLFEQYF. The V and J genes are TRBV7-9 and TRBJ2-7; 7 nucleotides line up with TRBD2. The CDR3 is 16 residues long. Germline V gives CDR1 SEHNR, CDR2 FQNEAQ (reference sequence). V was pared by 4 bases and J by 7 bases, with 16 bases of the junction left unmatched.

The chain combines TRBV6-6 with TRBJ2-1; the D gene is possibly TRBD2 (6 bases). This CDR3 region has 13 residues. Germline V gives CDR1 MNHNY, CDR2 SVGAGI (reference sequence). The V end lost 4 bases, the J end lost 2 bases, and 6 bases lay between the germline ends. CDR3 coding DNA: TGTGCCAGCAGTTGGGGGGCCTACAATGAGCAGTTCTTC. Translating it yields CASSWGAYNEQFF.

The chain employs TRBV27 and TRBJ2-7, with TRBD2 identical over 7 bases. The CDR3 has 14 residues. Germline V gives CDR1 MNHEY, CDR2 SMNVEV (reference sequence). The J segment lost 3 bases and the V segment lost 3 bases, leaving 5 bases of the junction unmatched. Here the CDR3 DNA reads TGTGCCAGCAGTTTCGAACTAGCGCACTACGAGCAGTACTTC. Translating gives CASSFELAHYEQYF.

The chain has TRBV27 and TRBJ2-7; the D is unclear. The germline V gene encodes CDR1 MNHEY and CDR2 SMNVEV (reference sequence). This CDR3 region has 14 residues. The V end lost 4 bases, the J end lost 4 bases, and 14 bases lay between the germline ends. The CDR3 region has the DNA TGTGCCAGCAGTTCGTCGCAGGCGTCGTACGAGCAGTACTTC. Translating gives CASSSSQASYEQYF.

CDR3 sequence: CASSLGGQVKQETQYF. The CDR3 DNA reads as TGTGCCAGCAGCTTAGGGGGACAGGTGAAACAAGAGACCCAGTACTTC. The chain carries TRBV11-2 and TRBJ2-5; 8 bases align to TRBD1. CDR1 and CDR2 from the germline V gene are SGHAT and FQNNGV. The CDR3 has 16 amino acids. V lost 1 base and J lost 2; bases outside the gene matches: 6. The full variable domain, in which reference TRBV11-2 and TRBJ2-5 provide the parts outside the CDR3, is EAGVAQSPRYKIIEKRQSVAFWCNPISGHATLYWYQQILGQGPKLLIQFQNNGVVDDSQLPKDRFSAERLKGVDSTLKIQPAKLEDSAVYLCASSLGGQVKQETQYFGPGTRLLVL.